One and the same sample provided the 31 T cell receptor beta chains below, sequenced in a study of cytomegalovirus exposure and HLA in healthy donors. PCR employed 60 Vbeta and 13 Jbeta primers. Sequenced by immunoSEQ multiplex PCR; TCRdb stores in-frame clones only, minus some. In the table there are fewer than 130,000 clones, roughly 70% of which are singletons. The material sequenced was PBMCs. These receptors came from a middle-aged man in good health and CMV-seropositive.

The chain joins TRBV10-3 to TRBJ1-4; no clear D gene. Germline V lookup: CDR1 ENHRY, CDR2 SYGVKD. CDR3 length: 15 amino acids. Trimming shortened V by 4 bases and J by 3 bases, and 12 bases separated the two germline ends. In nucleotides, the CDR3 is TGTGCCATCAGTGTAGCTTCAGAGCCTAATGAAAAACTGTTTTTT. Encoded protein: CAISVASEPNEKLFF.

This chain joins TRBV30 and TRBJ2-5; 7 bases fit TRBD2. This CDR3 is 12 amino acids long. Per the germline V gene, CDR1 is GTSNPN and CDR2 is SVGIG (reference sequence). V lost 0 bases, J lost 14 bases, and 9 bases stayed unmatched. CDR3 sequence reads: CAWSVSSGDTYF. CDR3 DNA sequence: TGTGCCTGGAGTGTATCTAGCGGCGATACCTACTTC.

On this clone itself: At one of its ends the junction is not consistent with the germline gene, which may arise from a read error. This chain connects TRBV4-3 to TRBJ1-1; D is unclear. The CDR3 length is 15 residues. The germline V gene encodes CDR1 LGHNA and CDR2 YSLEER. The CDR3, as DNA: TGCGCCATCAGCCAGCAACGACTTCCAAACACTGAAGCTTTCTTT. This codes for CAISQQRLPNTEAFF.

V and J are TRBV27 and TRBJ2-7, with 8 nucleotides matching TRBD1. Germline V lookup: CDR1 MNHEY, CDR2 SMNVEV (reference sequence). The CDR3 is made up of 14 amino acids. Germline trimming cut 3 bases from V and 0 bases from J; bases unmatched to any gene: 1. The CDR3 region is CASSFGTGSYEQYF. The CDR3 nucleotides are TGTGCCAGCAGTTTCGGGACAGGCTCCTACGAGCAGTACTTC.

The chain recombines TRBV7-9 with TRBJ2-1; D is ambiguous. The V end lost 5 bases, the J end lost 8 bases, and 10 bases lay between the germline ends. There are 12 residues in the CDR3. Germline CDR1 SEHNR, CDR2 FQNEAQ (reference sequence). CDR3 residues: CASSPTQYEQFF. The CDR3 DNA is TGTGCCAGCAGCCCGACTCAGTATGAGCAGTTCTTC.

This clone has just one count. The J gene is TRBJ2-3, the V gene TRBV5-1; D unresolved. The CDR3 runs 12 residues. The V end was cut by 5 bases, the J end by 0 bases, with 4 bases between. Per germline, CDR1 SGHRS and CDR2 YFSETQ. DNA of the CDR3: TGCGCCAGCAGTTCGAGCACAGATACGCAGTATTTT. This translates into CASSSSTDTQYF.

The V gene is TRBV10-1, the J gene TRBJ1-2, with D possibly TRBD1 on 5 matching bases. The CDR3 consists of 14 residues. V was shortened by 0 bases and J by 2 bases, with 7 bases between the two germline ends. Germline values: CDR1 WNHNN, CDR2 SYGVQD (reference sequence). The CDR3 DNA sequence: TGCGCCAGCAGTGAGTCAAGGGGCAACTATGGCTACACCTTC. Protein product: CASSESRGNYGYTF.

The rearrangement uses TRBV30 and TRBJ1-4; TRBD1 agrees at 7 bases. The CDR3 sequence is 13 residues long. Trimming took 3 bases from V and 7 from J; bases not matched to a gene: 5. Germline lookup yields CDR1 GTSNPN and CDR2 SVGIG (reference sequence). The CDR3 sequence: CAWSWAGGEKLFF. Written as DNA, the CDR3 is TGTGCCTGGAGCTGGGCAGGGGGTGAAAAACTGTTTTTT.

The CDR3: CASSQEAGQGGDIQYF. Here the CDR3 DNA reads TGCGCCAGCAGCCAAGAGGCGGGACAGGGGGGGGACATTCAGTACTTC. The J gene is TRBJ2-4, the V gene TRBV4-3, with 11 bases lining up with TRBD1. CDR1 is LGHNA and CDR2 is YSLEER in the germline V gene. After removal of 0 bases from V and 8 bases from J, the junction contained 6 bases not matched to a gene. The CDR3 totals 16 residues.

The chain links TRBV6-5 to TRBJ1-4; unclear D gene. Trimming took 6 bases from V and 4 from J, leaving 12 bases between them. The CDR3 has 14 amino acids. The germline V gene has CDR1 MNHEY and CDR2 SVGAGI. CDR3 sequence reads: CASSATRVNEKLFF. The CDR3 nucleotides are TGTGCCAGCAGCGCCACCCGGGTTAATGAAAAACTGTTTTTT.

The chain's CDR3 is CASSQDIGFTEAFF. In nucleotides, the CDR3 is TGTGCCAGCAGCCAAGATATCGGGTTCACTGAAGCTTTCTTT. The rearrangement links TRBV14 to TRBJ1-1, with no clear D. CDR3 length: 14 residues. Per germline, CDR1 SGHDN and CDR2 FVKESK. V lost 0 bases, J lost 4 bases, and 9 bases lay in between.

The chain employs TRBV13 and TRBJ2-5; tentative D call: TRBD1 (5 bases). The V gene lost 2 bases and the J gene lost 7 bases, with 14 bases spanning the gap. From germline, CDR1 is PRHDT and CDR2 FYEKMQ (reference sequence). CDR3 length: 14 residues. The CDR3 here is CASSLQAGSSTQYF. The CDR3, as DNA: TGTGCCAGCAGCTTACAGGCAGGGTCATCGACCCAGTACTTC.

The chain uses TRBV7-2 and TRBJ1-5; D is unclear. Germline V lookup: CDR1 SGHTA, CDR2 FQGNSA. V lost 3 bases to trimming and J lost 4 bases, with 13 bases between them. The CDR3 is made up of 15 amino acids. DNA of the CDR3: TGTGCCAGCAGCTTGGCCCTGTTGGCTAATCAGCCCCAGCATTTT. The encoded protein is CASSLALLANQPQHF. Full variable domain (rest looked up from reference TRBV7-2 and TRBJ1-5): GAGVSQSPSNKVTEKGKDVELRCDPISGHTALYWYRQSLGQGLEFLIYFQGNSAPDKSGLPSDRFSAERTGGSVSTLTIQRTQQEDSAVYLCASSLALLANQPQHFGDGTRLSIL.

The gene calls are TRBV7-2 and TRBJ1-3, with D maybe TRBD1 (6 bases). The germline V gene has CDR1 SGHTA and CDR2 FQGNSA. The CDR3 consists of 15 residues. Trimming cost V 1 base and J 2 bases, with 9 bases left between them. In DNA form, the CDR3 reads TGTGCCAGCAGCTTAGTGGGGGCTGCTGGAAACACCATATATTTT. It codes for CASSLVGAAGNTIYF.

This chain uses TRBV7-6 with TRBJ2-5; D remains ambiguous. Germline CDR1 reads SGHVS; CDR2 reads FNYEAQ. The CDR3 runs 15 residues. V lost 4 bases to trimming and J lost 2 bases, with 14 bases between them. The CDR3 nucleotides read TGTGCCAGCAGCTCTGAACTGGCGGTGCAAGAGACCCAGTACTTC. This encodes CASSSELAVQETQYF.

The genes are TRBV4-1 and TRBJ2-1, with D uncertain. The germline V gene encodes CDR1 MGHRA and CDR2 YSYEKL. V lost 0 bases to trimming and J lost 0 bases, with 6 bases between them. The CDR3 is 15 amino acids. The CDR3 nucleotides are TGCGCCAGCAGCCAAGATCTCCCCTCCTACAATGAGCAGTTCTTC. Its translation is CASSQDLPSYNEQFF.

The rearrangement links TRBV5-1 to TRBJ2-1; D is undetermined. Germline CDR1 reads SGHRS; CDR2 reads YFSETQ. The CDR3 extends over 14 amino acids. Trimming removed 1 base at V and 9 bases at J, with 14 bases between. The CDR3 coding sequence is TGCGCCAGCAGCTTGCTAGGAGAGGTGGGTGAGCAGTTCTTC. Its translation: CASSLLGEVGEQFF.

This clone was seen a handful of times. The CDR3 DNA sequence: TGTGCCAGCTCACCAGAGGCGAACATCTATAATTCACCCCTCCACTTT. Encoded protein: CASSPEANIYNSPLHF. The chain has TRBV18 and TRBJ1-6; D gene ambiguous. Germline-derived CDR1 and CDR2 are KGHSH and LQKENI. Trimming left V 2 bases short and J 3 bases short, with 11 bases between. This CDR3 contains 16 residues.

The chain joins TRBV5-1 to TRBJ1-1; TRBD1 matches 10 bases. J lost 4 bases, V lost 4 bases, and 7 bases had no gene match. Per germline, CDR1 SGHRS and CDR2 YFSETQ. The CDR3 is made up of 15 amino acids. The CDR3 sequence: CASSTSGTGATEAFF. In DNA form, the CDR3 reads TGCGCCAGCAGCACGTCCGGGACAGGGGCCACTGAAGCTTTCTTT.

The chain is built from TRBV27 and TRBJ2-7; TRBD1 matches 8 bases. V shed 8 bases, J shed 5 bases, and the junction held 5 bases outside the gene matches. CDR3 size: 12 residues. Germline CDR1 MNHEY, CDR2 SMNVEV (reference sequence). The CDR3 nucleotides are TGTGCCAGCCGGACAGGGCCCCACGAGCAGTACTTC. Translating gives CASRTGPHEQYF.

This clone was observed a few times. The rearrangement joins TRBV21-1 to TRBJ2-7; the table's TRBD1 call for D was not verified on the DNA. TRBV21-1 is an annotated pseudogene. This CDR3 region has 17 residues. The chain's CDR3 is CASSKLPGTGDLYEQYV. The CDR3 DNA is TGTGCCAGCAGCAAATTGCCCGGGACAGGGGACCTCTACGAGCAGTACGTC.

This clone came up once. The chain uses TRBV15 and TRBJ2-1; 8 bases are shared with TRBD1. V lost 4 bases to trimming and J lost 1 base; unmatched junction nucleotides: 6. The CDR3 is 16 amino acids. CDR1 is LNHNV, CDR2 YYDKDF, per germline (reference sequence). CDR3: CATSKERQGSYNEQFF. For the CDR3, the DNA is TGTGCCACCAGCAAGGAACGACAGGGGTCCTACAATGAGCAGTTCTTC.

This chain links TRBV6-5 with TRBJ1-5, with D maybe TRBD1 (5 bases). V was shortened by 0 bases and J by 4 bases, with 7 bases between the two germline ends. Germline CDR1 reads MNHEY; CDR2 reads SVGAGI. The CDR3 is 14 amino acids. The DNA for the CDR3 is TGTGCCAGCAGTTACTCTCGGGGGAATCAGCCCCAGCATTTT. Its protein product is CASSYSRGNQPQHF.

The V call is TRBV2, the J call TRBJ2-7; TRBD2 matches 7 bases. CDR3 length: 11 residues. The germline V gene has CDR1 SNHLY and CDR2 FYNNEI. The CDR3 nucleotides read TGTGCGGGGGGGGTCTCCTACGAGCAGTACTTC. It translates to CAGGVSYEQYF.

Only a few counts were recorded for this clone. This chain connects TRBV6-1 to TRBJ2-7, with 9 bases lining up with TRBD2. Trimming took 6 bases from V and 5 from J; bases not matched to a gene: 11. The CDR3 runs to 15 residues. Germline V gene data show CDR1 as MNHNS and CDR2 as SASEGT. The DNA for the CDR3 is TGTGCCAGCAGCTCGGGGCACACTAGCGGGCACGAGCAGTACGTC. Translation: CASSSGHTSGHEQYV.

The CDR3 DNA reads TGTGCCAGCACTGGGACTTATCGAGCGACCCAGTACTTC. Translating it yields CASTGTYRATQYF. The chain couples TRBV2 to TRBJ2-5; tentatively, D is TRBD2 (6 bases). The CDR3 sequence is 13 residues long. The germline gives CDR1 SNHLY, CDR2 FYNNEI. Trimming took 7 bases from V and 7 from J, leaving 16 bases between them.

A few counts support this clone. The DNA of the CDR3 is TGTGCCAGCGGCCCGGGGGAGAGCTCCTACAATGAGCAGTTCTTC. As protein: CASGPGESSYNEQFF. The chain recombines TRBV6-5 with TRBJ2-1, with a possible D match to TRBD2 (6 bases). The germline V gene has CDR1 MNHEY and CDR2 SVGAGI. Trimming removed 8 bases from V and 0 bases from J, with 14 bases in between. There are 15 residues in the CDR3.

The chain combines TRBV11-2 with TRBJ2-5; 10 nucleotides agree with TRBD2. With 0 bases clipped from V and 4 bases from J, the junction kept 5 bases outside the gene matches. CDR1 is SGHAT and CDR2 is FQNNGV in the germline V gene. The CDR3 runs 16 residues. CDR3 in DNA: TGTGCCAGCAGCTTAGAGGCTAGCGGGAGAGGAGAGACCCAGTACTTC. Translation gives CASSLEASGRGETQYF.

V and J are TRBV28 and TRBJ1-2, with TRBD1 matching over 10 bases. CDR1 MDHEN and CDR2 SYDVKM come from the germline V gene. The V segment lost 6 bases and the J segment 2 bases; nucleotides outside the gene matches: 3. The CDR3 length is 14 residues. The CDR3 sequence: CASRWTGGNYGYTF. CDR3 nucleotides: TGTGCCAGCAGATGGACAGGGGGAAACTATGGCTACACCTTC.

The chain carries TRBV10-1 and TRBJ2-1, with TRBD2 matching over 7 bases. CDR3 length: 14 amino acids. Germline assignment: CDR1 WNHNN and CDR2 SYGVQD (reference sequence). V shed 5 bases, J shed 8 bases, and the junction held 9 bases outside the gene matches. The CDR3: CASSFGLEGYEQFF. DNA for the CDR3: TGCGCCAGCAGTTTCGGACTAGAGGGGTATGAGCAGTTCTTC.

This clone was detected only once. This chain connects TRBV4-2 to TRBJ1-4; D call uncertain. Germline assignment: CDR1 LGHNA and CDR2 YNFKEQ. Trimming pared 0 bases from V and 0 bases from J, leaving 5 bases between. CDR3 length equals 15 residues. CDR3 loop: CASSQELATNEKLFF. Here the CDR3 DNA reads TGTGCCAGCAGCCAAGAACTCGCAACTAATGAAAAACTGTTTTTT.